The next 14 T cell receptor beta chains were all read from a single sample in a study of blood T cell repertoires in COVID-19. Assay: immunoSEQ multiplex PCR; the TCRdb copy retains only in-frame clones and omits some. In the table there are 290,000 or so clones, around 90% of which are singletons. Sequencing used PBMCs or T cells enriched from blood (not recorded which). The receptors come from a woman under 30 with acute COVID-19.

This chain connects TRBV4-2 to TRBJ2-1; TRBD2 agrees at 13 bases. Germline assignment: CDR1 LGHNA and CDR2 YNFKEQ. CDR3 length: 16 amino acids. V lost 0 bases and J lost 4; bases outside the gene matches: 0. The CDR3 DNA reads as TGTGCCAGCAGCCAAGAACTAGCGGGAGGGTACAATGAGCAGTTCTTC. It yields the protein CASSQELAGGYNEQFF.

The chain couples TRBV6-4 to TRBJ1-5; 8 bases map to TRBD1. Trimming cost V 6 bases and J 7 bases; bases outside gene matches: 5. The CDR3 is 13 amino acids. CDR1 is MRHNA and CDR2 is SNTAGT in the germline V gene. CDR3 in DNA: TGTGCCAGCAGCGCGACAGGGGAGCAGCCCCAGCATTTT. This gives the protein CASSATGEQPQHF.

The rearrangement uses TRBV28 and TRBJ2-7, with 13 bases fitting TRBD2. J gave up 1 base and V 6 bases, and 15 bases lay outside the gene matches. The CDR3 extends over 19 amino acids. Per germline, CDR1 MDHEN and CDR2 SYDVKM. The CDR3 sequence is CASSRSGGLAGFRSYEQYF. CDR3 in DNA: TGTGCCAGCAGCCGTTCAGGGGGACTAGCGGGATTTAGGTCCTACGAGCAGTACTTC.

Concerning this clone itself: Other DNA sequences from this sample encode an identical CDR3 as well. The chain recombines TRBV5-1 with TRBJ2-3, with 7 bases aligning to TRBD1. CDR3 size: 15 residues. Germline assignment: CDR1 SGHRS and CDR2 YFSETQ. The trim removed 0 bases at V and 1 base at J, leaving 2 bases unmatched. The CDR3 protein is CASSLGQGGTDTQYF. The DNA of the CDR3 is TGCGCCAGCAGCTTGGGACAGGGCGGCACAGATACGCAGTATTTT.

The gene calls are TRBV7-3 and TRBJ2-7, with D possibly matching TRBD1 (5 bases). There are 14 residues in the CDR3. Germline-derived CDR1 and CDR2 are SGHTA and FQGTGA. Trimming shortened V by 0 bases and J by 4 bases, and 10 bases separated the two germline ends. The CDR3 nucleotides read TGTGCCAGCAGCTTAACAGGGGAATCTTACGAGCAGTACTTC. This gives the protein CASSLTGESYEQYF.

In its sample, this clone was seen once. The chain has TRBV9 and TRBJ2-1; tentative D call: TRBD1 (6 bases). V lost 1 base and J lost 8, with 13 bases in between. The CDR3 covers 14 residues. Germline loops: CDR1 SGDLS, CDR2 YYNGEE. CDR3 nucleotides: TGTGCCAGCAGCGTAAGCAACAGGGCCGATGAGCAGTTCTTC. It yields the protein CASSVSNRADEQFF.

This chain joins TRBV12-3 or TRBV12-4 and TRBJ1-5; TRBD1 might be the D (5 bases). The V end lost 4 bases, the J end lost 7 bases, and 11 bases lay between the germline ends. The CDR3 has 13 residues. The CDR3, as DNA: TGTGCCAGCAGTTCACAGGAGGGACAGCCCCAGCATTTT. This translates into CASSSQEGQPQHF.

The chain is built from TRBV10-3 and TRBJ2-2, with 8 bases aligning to TRBD2. Trimming cost V 2 bases and J 5 bases; bases outside gene matches: 7. The germline V gene encodes CDR1 ENHRY and CDR2 SYGVKD. The CDR3 spans 16 residues. CDR3 sequence (DNA): TGTGCCATCAGTGAGACTAGCGGAGGAACAACCGGGGAGCTGTTTTTT. Translation gives CAISETSGGTTGELFF.

The chain uses TRBV6-5 and TRBJ2-3; D is unclear. V dropped 4 bases and J dropped 4 bases, with 12 bases sitting between them. The germline V gene encodes CDR1 MNHEY and CDR2 SVGAGI. This CDR3 comprises 14 residues. The CDR3 reads CASSSNFPPDTQYF. As DNA, the CDR3 is TGTGCCAGCAGTTCCAACTTCCCCCCAGATACGCAGTATTTT.

The chain links TRBV6-6 to TRBJ2-2; D possibly corresponds to TRBD1 (6 bases). Trimming cost V 2 bases and J 0 bases, with 10 bases left between them. The CDR3 has 16 amino acids. CDR1 is MNHNY, CDR2 SVGAGI, per germline (reference sequence). CDR3 sequence reads: CASSYRGLANTGELFF. The CDR3, as DNA: TGTGCCAGCAGTTACAGGGGGTTGGCGAACACCGGGGAGCTGTTTTTT.

This clone was counted a single time. The CDR3 DNA follows: TGTGCCAGTAGTTTGGACAGGGGTGGAGGCAATCAGCCCCAGCATTTT. As protein: CASSLDRGGGNQPQHF. V gene TRBV19 combines with J gene TRBJ1-5, with 9 nucleotides matching TRBD1. The ends lost 5 bases at V and 2 bases at J; junction bases unmatched: 7. This CDR3 contains 16 residues. Germline assignment: CDR1 LNHDA and CDR2 SQIVND (reference sequence).

This chain joins TRBV28 and TRBJ2-2, with D possibly being TRBD2 (5 bases). V was pared by 3 bases and J by 10 bases, with 12 bases between. Germline V gene lookup returns CDR1 MDHEN and CDR2 SYDVKM. The length of the CDR3 is 13 residues. In DNA, the CDR3 is TGTGCCAGCAGTTTGAGAGGGCCCCCGGAGCTGTTTTTT. Amino acid sequence: CASSLRGPPELFF.

The chain links TRBV28 to TRBJ2-3; 7 nucleotides match TRBD2. Losses at the gene ends were 3 bases for V and 3 bases for J; bases not matched to a gene: 12. The CDR3 totals 17 residues. The V gene's germline CDR1 is MDHEN and CDR2 SYDVKM. The CDR3 DNA reads TGTGCCAGCAGTTTCGGGACTACCCGGATAATAACAGATACGCAGTATTTT. Translating gives CASSFGTTRIITDTQYF.

The gene calls are TRBV5-1 and TRBJ2-1; TRBD2 agrees at 9 bases. J gave up 6 bases and V 3 bases, and 13 bases lay outside the gene matches. This CDR3 is 17 amino acids long. Germline V gives CDR1 SGHRS, CDR2 YFSETQ. The CDR3 nucleotides are TGCGCCAGCAGCTCGCGAATCGGTAGCGGGAGTGGCAATGAGCAGTTCTTC. This codes for CASSSRIGSGSGNEQFF. The full variable domain, completed using reference TRBV5-1 and TRBJ2-1, is KAGVTQTPRYLIKTRGQQVTLSCSPISGHRSVSWYQQTPGQGLQFLFEYFSETQRNKGNFPGRFSGRQFSNSRSEMNVSTLELGDSALYLCASSSRIGSGSGNEQFFGPGTRLTVL.